These T cell receptor beta chains were read from a single sample in a study of read filtering for tumor transcriptome and immune sequencing. Via MiXCR, TCRdb re-called the reads, giving one row per CDR3 protein. The sample consists of around 130,000 distinct CDR3 sequences, roughly 13% of them appearing once. Sequenced: a population of CD138-negative cells sorted from bone marrow. The receptors here all came from a donor at least 40 years old with multiple myeloma. Both conserved end residues are part of each CDR3. The order of the fields is J gene, clone size, V gene, D gene, CDR3 protein, CDR3 DNA. D genes are given only for firm matches. Clone size, where shown, is once, few, many, or a class for clones that have expanded.

j_call: TRBJ1-3; clone_size: many; v_call: TRBV5-6; d_call: NA; cdr3_aa: CASSLYGSRNTIYF; cdr3_nt: TGTGCCAGCAGCTTGTACGGCAGCCGGAACACCATATATTTT
j_call: TRBJ2-7; clone_size: NA; v_call: TRBV6-6; d_call: NA; cdr3_aa: CASRPSGQGGGEQYF; cdr3_nt: TGTGCCAGCAGGCCCTCAGGACAGGGAGGGGGCGAGCAGTACTTC
j_call: TRBJ1-5; clone_size: many; v_call: TRBV27; d_call: NA; cdr3_aa: CASSPRQSRRSNQPQHF; cdr3_nt: TGTGCCAGCAGTCCGCGACAGTCCCGAAGGAGCAATCAGCCCCAGCATTTT
j_call: TRBJ1-4; clone_size: many; v_call: TRBV5-1; d_call: NA; cdr3_aa: CASSLETFPNEKLFF; cdr3_nt: TGCGCCAGCAGCCTGGAGACATTCCCTAATGAAAAACTGTTTTTT
j_call: TRBJ2-5; clone_size: few; v_call: TRBV19; d_call: TRBD2; cdr3_aa: CASKQREGPGETQYF; cdr3_nt: TGTGCCAGTAAACAGCGGGAGGGCCCGGGGGAGACCCAGTACTTC
j_call: TRBJ2-1; clone_size: many; v_call: TRBV7-3; d_call: TRBD2; cdr3_aa: CASSSDAGGPDEQFF; cdr3_nt: TGTGCCAGCAGCTCGGACGCGGGAGGGCCTGATGAGCAGTTCTTC
j_call: TRBJ2-1; clone_size: many; v_call: TRBV3-1; d_call: TRBD2; cdr3_aa: CASSLREREFNEQFF; cdr3_nt: TGTGCCAGCAGCCTCCGGGAGCGGGAGTTCAATGAGCAGTTCTTC
j_call: TRBJ2-5; clone_size: NA; v_call: TRBV7-2; d_call: TRBD2; cdr3_aa: CASSLTTAGGQETQYF; cdr3_nt: TGTGCCAGCAGCTTAACCACCGCGGGAGGTCAAGAGACCCAGTACTTC
j_call: TRBJ1-1; clone_size: many; v_call: TRBV29-1; d_call: TRBD1; cdr3_aa: CSVGVQGNEAFF; cdr3_nt: TGCAGCGTGGGTGTACAGGGGAATGAAGCTTTCTTT
j_call: TRBJ1-4; clone_size: many; v_call: TRBV7-2; d_call: NA; cdr3_aa: CASSLARTGTSGEKLFF; cdr3_nt: TGTGCCAGCAGCTTAGCCCGAACAGGGACGTCTGGTGAAAAACTGTTTTTT
j_call: TRBJ2-7; clone_size: many; v_call: TRBV7-6; d_call: TRBD1; cdr3_aa: CASSSWDRVSYEQYF; cdr3_nt: TGTGCCAGCAGCTCATGGGACAGGGTGAGCTACGAGCAGTACTTC
j_call: TRBJ2-5; clone_size: many; v_call: TRBV20-1; d_call: NA; cdr3_aa: CSAGGLAASTQYF; cdr3_nt: TGCAGTGCCGGGGGGCTAGCGGCCTCGACCCAGTACTTC
j_call: TRBJ1-1; clone_size: many; v_call: TRBV5-1; d_call: NA; cdr3_aa: CASSQTGTEAFF; cdr3_nt: TGCGCCAGCAGCCAGACTGGAACTGAAGCTTTCTTT
j_call: TRBJ2-5; clone_size: many; v_call: TRBV12-3/TRBV12-4; d_call: NA; cdr3_aa: CASSLASPSYLETQYF; cdr3_nt: TGTGCCAGCAGTTTAGCTTCGCCTAGCTATTTGGAGACCCAGTACTTC
j_call: TRBJ1-1; clone_size: many; v_call: TRBV19; d_call: NA; cdr3_aa: CASSPPPGWYTEAFF; cdr3_nt: TGTGCCAGTAGTCCTCCGCCTGGGTGGTACACTGAAGCTTTCTTT
j_call: TRBJ1-1; clone_size: few; v_call: TRBV20-1; d_call: NA; cdr3_aa: CSAQKDTEAFF; cdr3_nt: TGCAGTGCTCAGAAGGACACTGAAGCTTTCTTT
j_call: TRBJ1-3; clone_size: many; v_call: TRBV6-5; d_call: NA; cdr3_aa: CASSLQGSGNTIYF; cdr3_nt: TGTGCCAGCAGTTTACAGGGATCTGGAAACACCATATATTTT
j_call: TRBJ2-1; clone_size: many; v_call: TRBV5-8; d_call: TRBD1; cdr3_aa: CASSLAGTGGTEQFF; cdr3_nt: TGTGCCAGCAGCTTGGCCGGGACAGGGGGCACTGAGCAGTTCTTC
j_call: TRBJ1-6; clone_size: many; v_call: TRBV5-4; d_call: NA; cdr3_aa: CASSPAGLFNSPLHF; cdr3_nt: TGTGCCAGCAGCCCTGCGGGGCTCTTCAATTCACCCCTCCACTTT
j_call: TRBJ2-3; clone_size: many; v_call: TRBV9; d_call: TRBD2; cdr3_aa: CASSVGSGLAGGPDTQYF; cdr3_nt: TGTGCCAGCAGCGTGGGTTCTGGGCTAGCGGGAGGGCCAGATACGCAGTATTTT
j_call: TRBJ2-3; clone_size: many; v_call: TRBV30; d_call: NA; cdr3_aa: CAWNKWGGDTQYF; cdr3_nt: TGTGCCTGGAACAAGTGGGGCGGAGATACGCAGTATTTT
j_call: TRBJ2-1; clone_size: many; v_call: TRBV9; d_call: NA; cdr3_aa: CASSVATSYNEQFF; cdr3_nt: TGTGCCAGCAGCGTAGCCACGTCCTACAATGAGCAGTTCTTC